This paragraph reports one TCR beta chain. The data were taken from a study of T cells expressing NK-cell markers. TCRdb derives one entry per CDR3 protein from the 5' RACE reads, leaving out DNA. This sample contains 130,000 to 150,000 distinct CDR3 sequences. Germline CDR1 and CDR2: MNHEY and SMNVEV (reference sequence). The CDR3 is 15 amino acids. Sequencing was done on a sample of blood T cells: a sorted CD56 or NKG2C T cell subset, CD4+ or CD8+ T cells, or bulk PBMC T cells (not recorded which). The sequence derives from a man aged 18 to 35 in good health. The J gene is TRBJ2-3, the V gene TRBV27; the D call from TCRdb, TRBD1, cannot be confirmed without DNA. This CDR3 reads CASSILGGSPDTQYF.